Presented here are 13 T cell receptor beta chains from one specimen sequenced in a study of cytomegalovirus exposure and HLA in healthy donors. The PCR made use of 60 Vbeta and 13 Jbeta primers. The data were produced by immunoSEQ multiplex PCR, yet TCRdb's version contains in-frame clones alone and is incomplete. The sample yields approximately 170,000 clones, around 68% seen once. The sample consisted of PBMCs. These receptors were obtained from a woman between 40 and 55 years old in good health and CMV-seropositive.

The chain carries TRBV2 and TRBJ2-1; 10 bases are shared with TRBD2. The CDR3 runs 16 residues. Germline CDR1 SNHLY, CDR2 FYNNEI. With 3 bases clipped from V and 2 bases from J, the junction kept 4 bases outside the gene matches. For the CDR3, the DNA is TGTGCCAGCAGTGATAGTCTAGCGGGAGCCTACAATGAGCAGTTCTTC. The encoded protein is CASSDSLAGAYNEQFF. Together with reference TRBV2 and TRBJ2-1, the CDR3 gives the full variable domain: EPEVTQTPSHQVTQMGQEVILRCVPISNHLYFYWYRQILGQKVEFLVSFYNNEISEKSEIFDDQFSVERPDGSNFTLKIRSTKLEDSAMYFCASSDSLAGAYNEQFFGPGTRLTVL.

V usage is TRBV6-1 and J usage is TRBJ2-7; D is undetermined. Trimming shortened V by 5 bases and J by 5 bases, and 13 bases separated the two germline ends. Germline-derived CDR1 and CDR2 are MNHNS and SASEGT. The CDR3 sequence is 13 residues long. The CDR3 is CASSRQSFDEQYF. The CDR3 region has the DNA TGTGCCAGCAGTAGACAATCTTTCGACGAGCAGTACTTC.

V is TRBV7-2 and J is TRBJ2-3; 11 nucleotides line up with TRBD2. This CDR3 region has 18 residues. The V gene end was trimmed by 1 base and the J gene end by 0 bases; junction bases not matched to a gene: 6. Germline V CDR1 and CDR2: SGHTA, FQGNSA. CDR3 region: CASSLVASGRRSTDTQYF. CDR3 bases: TGTGCCAGCAGCTTAGTGGCTAGCGGGAGGAGAAGCACAGATACGCAGTATTTT.

This clone occurred a few times. The chain couples TRBV7-9 to TRBJ2-7; 10 bases fit TRBD1. This CDR3 is 16 amino acids long. CDR1 and CDR2 from the germline V gene are SEHNR and FQNEAQ (reference sequence). V lost 1 base and J lost 1; bases outside the gene matches: 4. CDR3 region: CASSLEGQGSSYEQYF. CDR3 nucleotides: TGTGCCAGCAGCTTAGAGGGACAGGGGAGTTCCTACGAGCAGTACTTC.

This chain links TRBV5-1 with TRBJ2-1; 7 bases match TRBD2. The CDR3 has 16 residues. The germline V gene encodes CDR1 SGHRS and CDR2 YFSETQ. With V trimmed by 1 base and J by 6 bases, 10 bases remained unmatched. Here the CDR3 reads CASSLWAGDSGNEQFF. CDR3 DNA: TGCGCCAGCAGCTTGTGGGCGGGGGATTCTGGCAATGAGCAGTTCTTC.

The count of this clone is one. The chain recombines TRBV7-3 with TRBJ2-2; TRBD1 matches 7 bases. Germline V gene data show CDR1 as SGHTA and CDR2 as FQGTGA. V was clipped by 5 bases and J by 5 bases; unmatched bases: 8. This CDR3 has 15 residues. For the CDR3, the DNA is TGTGCCAGCAGCCCGGGACAGCTGAATACCGGGGAGCTGTTTTTT. It yields the protein CASSPGQLNTGELFF.

The V call is TRBV28, the J call TRBJ2-3, with 11 bases lining up with TRBD2. Germline V gene sequence: CDR1 MDHEN, CDR2 SYDVKM. Trimming at V came to 2 bases and at J to 4 bases, leaving 8 bases not matched to a gene. The CDR3 loop spans 17 amino acids. The CDR3 spells CASSLRTSGWGSDTQYF. DNA of the CDR3: TGTGCCAGCAGTTTAAGGACTAGCGGGTGGGGGTCAGATACGCAGTATTTT.

This clone has more than one count but fewer than ten. V gene TRBV19 combines with J gene TRBJ2-5; tentatively, D is TRBD2 (5 bases). This CDR3 has 13 amino acids. The V end was cut by 2 bases, the J end by 2 bases, with 6 bases between. Germline CDR1 and CDR2: LNHDA and SQIVND (reference sequence). The CDR3 sequence is CASSITGQETQYF. CDR3 coding DNA: TGTGCCAGTAGTATAACGGGACAAGAGACCCAGTACTTC.

A few counts support this clone. J is TRBJ2-1 and V is TRBV25-1, with 9 nucleotides matching TRBD2. Per the germline V gene, CDR1 is MGHDK and CDR2 is SYGVNS. J gave up 7 bases and V 7 bases, and 14 bases lay outside the gene matches. The CDR3 consists of 16 residues. This CDR3 reads CASTQKGASGINEQFF. The CDR3 region has the DNA TGTGCCAGCACCCAAAAGGGGGCTAGCGGGATAAATGAGCAGTTCTTC.

This clone was counted between two and nine times. The V and J genes are TRBV7-2 and TRBJ1-1, with TRBD1 as a possible D gene (5 bases). Deletions cut 1 base from V and 11 bases from J, with 11 bases between. The CDR3 is 12 amino acids. Looked up from germline, CDR1 is SGHTA and CDR2 is FQGNSA. The CDR3: CASSLGGGYAFF. DNA of the CDR3: TGTGCCAGCAGCTTAGGGGGGGGGTATGCTTTCTTT.

The genes are TRBV25-1 and TRBJ1-6; TRBD1 is a possible D gene (5 bases). The CDR3 extends over 14 amino acids. The V end lost 3 bases, the J end lost 10 bases, and 13 bases lay between the germline ends. Germline CDR1 reads MGHDK; CDR2 reads SYGVNS. CDR3 nucleotide sequence: TGTGCCAGCAGTGATTACGGGGGTCGGTCACCCCTCCACTTT. Protein: CASSDYGGRSPLHF. Supplemented by reference TRBV25-1 and TRBJ1-6, the full variable domain reads EADIYQTPRYLVIGTGKKITLECSQTMGHDKMYWYQQDPGMELHLIHYSYGVNSTEKGDLSSESTVSRIRTEHFPLTLESARPSHTSQYLCASSDYGGRSPLHFGNGTRLTVT.

This clone occurred a few times. The chain is built from TRBV9 and TRBJ2-5; 8 bases are shared with TRBD2. CDR1 is SGDLS, CDR2 YYNGEE, per germline. This CDR3 comprises 15 residues. Unmatched junction bases numbered 6, after V lost 0 bases and J lost 5 bases. The CDR3 DNA reads as TGTGCCAGCAGCGTAGCGGGAGGGCCTGAGGAGACCCAGTACTTC. Amino acid sequence: CASSVAGGPEETQYF.

V gene TRBV2 combines with J gene TRBJ1-5; 10 nucleotides agree with TRBD1. This CDR3 spans 14 amino acids. V trimming: 9 bases; J trimming: 2 bases; junction bases outside the gene matches: 4. Germline-derived CDR1 and CDR2 are SNHLY and FYNNEI. CDR3 in DNA: TGTGCCAGTGCCGGGACAGGGGGCAATCAGCCCCAGCATTTT. This sequence encodes CASAGTGGNQPQHF.